The clone carrying this T cell receptor (beta chain) was counted a few times. The antigen remains undetermined. The data are from a study of T-cell memory formation after mild COVID-19. The CDR3 loop spans 15 amino acids. Germline CDR1 reads DFQATT; CDR2 reads SNEGSKA (reference sequence). Trimming removed 0 bases at V and 2 bases at J, with 14 bases between. 5'RACE, which relied on constant-segment primers, yielded TCR alpha and TCR beta cDNA libraries carrying sample barcodes and UMIs. One entry per CDR3 protein, called by TCRdb with MiXCR from the 5' RACE reads. The repertoire holds some 450,000 distinct CDR3 sequences, with 20% as singletons. Study results and caveats: Certain responding clones were present in pre-infection memory, suggesting participation of cross-reactive memory.

Sequencing input: PBMCs or a T cell subset sorted from them (not recorded which). The clonotype originates from an adult woman who had mild COVID-19 (a few samples of this study predate the infection). Cell type and time point are not known. The genes are TRBV20-1 and TRBJ2-7, with D possibly matching TRBD2 (6 bases). The CDR3 protein is CSARDLTGVPYEQYF. The CDR3 DNA reads as TGCAGTGCTAGAGATTTGACGGGAGTTCCCTACGAGCAGTACTTC.